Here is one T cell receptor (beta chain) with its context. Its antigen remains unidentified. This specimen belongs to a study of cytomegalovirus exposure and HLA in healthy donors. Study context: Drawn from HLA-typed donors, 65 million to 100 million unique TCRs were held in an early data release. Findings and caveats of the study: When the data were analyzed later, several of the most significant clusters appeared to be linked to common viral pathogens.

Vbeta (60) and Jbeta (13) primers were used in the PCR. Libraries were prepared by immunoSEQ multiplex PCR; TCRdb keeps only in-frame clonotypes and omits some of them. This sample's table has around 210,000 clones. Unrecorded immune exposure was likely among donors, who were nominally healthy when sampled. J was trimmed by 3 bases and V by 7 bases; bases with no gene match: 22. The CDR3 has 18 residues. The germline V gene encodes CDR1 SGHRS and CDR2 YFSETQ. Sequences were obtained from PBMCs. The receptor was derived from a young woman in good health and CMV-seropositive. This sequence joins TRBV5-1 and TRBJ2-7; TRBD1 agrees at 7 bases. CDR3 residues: CASSLYMRPRTGNYEQYF. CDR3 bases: TGCGCCAGCTCCCTTTATATGCGGCCAAGGACAGGAAACTACGAGCAGTACTTC.